This TCR beta chain was sequenced in a study of beta chain features in type 1 diabetes. Trimming left V 9 bases short and J 1 base short, with 15 bases between. CDR3 length equals 14 residues. Germline assignment: CDR1 MNHEY and CDR2 SMNVEV (reference sequence). Expressed TCRB transcripts were sequenced because the isolated RNA had all been reverse transcribed beforehand. Profiling relied on immunoSEQ multiplex PCR, and the TCRdb table lists in-frame clones only, not all of them. The repertoire holds around 400,000 clones, roughly 16% seen once, with about 0.018% in the top ten. The sample was naive CD4+ T cells from blood. The sequence was obtained from a woman aged 18-29 years in good health. This rearrangement joins TRBV27 to TRBJ1-1; D is perhaps TRBD1 (5 bases). The chain's CDR3 is CASTAYQGNTEAFF. Here the CDR3 DNA reads TGTGCCAGTACCGCCTATCAGGGGAACACTGAAGCTTTCTTT.